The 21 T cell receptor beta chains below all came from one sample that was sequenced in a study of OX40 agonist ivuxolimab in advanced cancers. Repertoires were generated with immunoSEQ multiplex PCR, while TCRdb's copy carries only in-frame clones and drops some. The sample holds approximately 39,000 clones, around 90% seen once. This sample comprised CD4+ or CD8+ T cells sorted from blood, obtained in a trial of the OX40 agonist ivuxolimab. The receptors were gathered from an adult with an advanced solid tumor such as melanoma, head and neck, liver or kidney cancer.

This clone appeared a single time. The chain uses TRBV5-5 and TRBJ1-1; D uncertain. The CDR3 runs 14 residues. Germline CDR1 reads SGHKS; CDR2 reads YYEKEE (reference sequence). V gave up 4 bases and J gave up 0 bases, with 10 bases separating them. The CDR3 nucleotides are TGTGCCAGCAGCCTGGCCCCCATGAACACTGAAGCTTTCTTT. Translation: CASSLAPMNTEAFF.

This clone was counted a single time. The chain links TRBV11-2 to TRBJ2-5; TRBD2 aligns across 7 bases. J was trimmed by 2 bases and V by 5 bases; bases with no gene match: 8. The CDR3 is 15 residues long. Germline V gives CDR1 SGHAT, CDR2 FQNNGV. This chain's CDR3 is CASSPPVGGQETQYF. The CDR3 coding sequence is TGTGCCAGCAGCCCTCCGGTGGGGGGGCAAGAGACCCAGTACTTC.

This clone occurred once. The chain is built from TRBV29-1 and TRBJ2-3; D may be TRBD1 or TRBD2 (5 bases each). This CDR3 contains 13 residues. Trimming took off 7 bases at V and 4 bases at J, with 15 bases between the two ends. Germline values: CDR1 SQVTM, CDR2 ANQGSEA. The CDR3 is CSALGLGADTQYF. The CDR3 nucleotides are TGCAGCGCTCTCGGGCTGGGGGCAGATACGCAGTATTTT.

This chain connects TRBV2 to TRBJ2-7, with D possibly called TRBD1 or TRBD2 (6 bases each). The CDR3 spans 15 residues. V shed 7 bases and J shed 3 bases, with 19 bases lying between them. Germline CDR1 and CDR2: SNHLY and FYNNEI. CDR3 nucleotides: TGTGCCAGCAAACCTTCTTATAGGGGGGACTACGAGCAGTACTTC. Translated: CASKPSYRGDYEQYF.

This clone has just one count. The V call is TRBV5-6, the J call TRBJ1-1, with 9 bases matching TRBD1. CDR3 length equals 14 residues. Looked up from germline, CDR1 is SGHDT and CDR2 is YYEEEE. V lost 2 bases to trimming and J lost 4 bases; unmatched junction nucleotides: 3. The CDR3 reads CASSFRDRVTEAFF. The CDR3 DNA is TGTGCCAGCAGCTTCCGGGACAGGGTCACTGAAGCTTTCTTT.

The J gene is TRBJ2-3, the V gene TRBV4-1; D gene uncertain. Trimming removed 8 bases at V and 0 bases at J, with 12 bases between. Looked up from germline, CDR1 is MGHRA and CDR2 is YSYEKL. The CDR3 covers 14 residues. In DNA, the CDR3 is TGCGCCAGCCAACCTGCGTCTAGCACAGATACGCAGTATTTT. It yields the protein CASQPASSTDTQYF.

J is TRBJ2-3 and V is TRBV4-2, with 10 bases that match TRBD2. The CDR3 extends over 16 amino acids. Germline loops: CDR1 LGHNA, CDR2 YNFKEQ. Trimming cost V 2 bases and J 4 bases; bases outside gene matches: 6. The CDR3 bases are TGTGCCAGCAGCCAATCCCCGCTAGCGGGAGCAGATACGCAGTATTTT. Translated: CASSQSPLAGADTQYF.

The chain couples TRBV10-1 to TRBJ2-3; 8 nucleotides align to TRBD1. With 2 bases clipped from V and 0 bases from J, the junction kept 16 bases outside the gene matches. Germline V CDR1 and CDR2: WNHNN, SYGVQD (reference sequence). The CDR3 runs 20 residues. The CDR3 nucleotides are TGCGCCAGCAGTGAGGAAATTAGCAGGGGGCGAATCGAGAGCACAGATACGCAGTATTTT. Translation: CASSEEISRGRIESTDTQYF.

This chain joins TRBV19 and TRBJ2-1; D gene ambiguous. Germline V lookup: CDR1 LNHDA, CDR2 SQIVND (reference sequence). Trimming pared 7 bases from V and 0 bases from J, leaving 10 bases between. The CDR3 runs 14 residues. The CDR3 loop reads CASKDPSSYNEQFF. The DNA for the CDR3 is TGTGCCAGTAAGGACCCGAGCTCCTACAATGAGCAGTTCTTC. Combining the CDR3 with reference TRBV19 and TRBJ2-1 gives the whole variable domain DGGITQSPKYLFRKEGQNVTLSCEQNLNHDAMYWYRQDPGQGLRLIYYSQIVNDFQKGDIAEGYSVSREKKESFPLTVTSAQKNPTAFYLCASKDPSSYNEQFFGPGTRLTVL.

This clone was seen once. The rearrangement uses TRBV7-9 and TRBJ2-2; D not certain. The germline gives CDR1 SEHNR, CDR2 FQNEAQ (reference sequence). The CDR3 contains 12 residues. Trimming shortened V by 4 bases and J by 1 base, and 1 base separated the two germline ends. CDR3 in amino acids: CASSWNTGELFF. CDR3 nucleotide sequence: TGTGCCAGCAGCTGGAACACCGGGGAGCTGTTTTTT. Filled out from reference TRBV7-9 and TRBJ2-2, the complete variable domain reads DTGVSQNPRHKITKRGQNVTFRCDPISEHNRLYWYRQTLGQGPEFLTYFQNEAQLEKSRLLSDRFSAERPKGSFSTLEIQRTEQGDSAMYLCASSWNTGELFFGEGSRLTVL.

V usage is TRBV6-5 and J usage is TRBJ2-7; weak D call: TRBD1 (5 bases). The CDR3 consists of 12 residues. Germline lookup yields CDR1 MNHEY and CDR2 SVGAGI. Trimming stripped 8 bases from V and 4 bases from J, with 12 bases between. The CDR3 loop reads CASGTGSYEQYF. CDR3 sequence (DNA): TGTGCCAGCGGCACAGGATCATACGAGCAGTACTTC.

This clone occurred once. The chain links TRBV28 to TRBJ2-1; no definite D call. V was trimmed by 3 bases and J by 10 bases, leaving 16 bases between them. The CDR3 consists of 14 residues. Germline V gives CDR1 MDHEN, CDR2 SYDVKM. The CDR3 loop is CASSLGLTGTEQFF. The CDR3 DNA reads TGTGCCAGCAGTTTGGGTCTAACCGGCACAGAGCAGTTCTTC.

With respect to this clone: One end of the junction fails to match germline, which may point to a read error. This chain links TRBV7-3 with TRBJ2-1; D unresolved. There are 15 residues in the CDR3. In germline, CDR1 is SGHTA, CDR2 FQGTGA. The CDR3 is CASSLTGPYVNEQFF. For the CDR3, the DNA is TGTGCCAGCAGTTTAACCGGTCCCTACGTCAATGAGCAGTTCTTC.

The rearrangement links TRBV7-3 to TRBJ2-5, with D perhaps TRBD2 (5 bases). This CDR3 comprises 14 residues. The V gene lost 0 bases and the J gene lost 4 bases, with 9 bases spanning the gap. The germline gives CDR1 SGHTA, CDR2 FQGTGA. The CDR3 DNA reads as TGTGCCAGCAGCTTAACTGGCGGGCGAGAGACCCAGTACTTC. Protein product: CASSLTGGRETQYF.

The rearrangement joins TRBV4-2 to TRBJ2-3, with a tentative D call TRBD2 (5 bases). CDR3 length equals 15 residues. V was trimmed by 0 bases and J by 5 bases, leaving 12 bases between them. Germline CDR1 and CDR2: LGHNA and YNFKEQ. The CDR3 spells CASSQEVGNRDTQYF. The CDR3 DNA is TGTGCCAGCAGCCAAGAAGTCGGGAATAGAGATACGCAGTATTTT.

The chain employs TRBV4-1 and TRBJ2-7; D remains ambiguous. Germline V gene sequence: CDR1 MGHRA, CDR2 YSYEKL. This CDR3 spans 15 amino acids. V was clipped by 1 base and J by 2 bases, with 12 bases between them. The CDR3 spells CASSQAAGFAYEQYF. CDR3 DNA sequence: TGCGCCAGCAGCCAAGCCGCCGGGTTTGCCTACGAGCAGTACTTC.

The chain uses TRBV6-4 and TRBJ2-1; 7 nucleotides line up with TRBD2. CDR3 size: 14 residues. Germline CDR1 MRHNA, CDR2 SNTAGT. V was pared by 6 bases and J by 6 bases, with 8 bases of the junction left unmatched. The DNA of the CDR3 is TGTGCCAGCAGCGAGACTAGCCTTTTCAATGAGCAGTTCTTC. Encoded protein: CASSETSLFNEQFF.

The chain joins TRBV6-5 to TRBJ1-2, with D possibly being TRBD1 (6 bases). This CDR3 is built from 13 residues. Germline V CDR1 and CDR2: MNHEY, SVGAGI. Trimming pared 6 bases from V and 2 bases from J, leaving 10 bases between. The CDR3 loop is CASRLGQNYGYTF. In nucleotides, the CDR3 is TGTGCCAGCAGACTAGGACAGAACTATGGCTACACCTTC.

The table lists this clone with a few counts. The CDR3 nucleotides are TGTGCCATCAGCCCGGGGACAGGGGTGGCTGAAGCTTTCTTT. The encoded protein is CAISPGTGVAEAFF. V is TRBV10-3 and J is TRBJ1-1; TRBD1 matches at 10 bases. The CDR3 runs to 14 residues. V gave up 6 bases and J gave up 6 bases; unmatched junction bases: 7. Germline CDR1 ENHRY, CDR2 SYGVKD.

CDR3 protein: CASAGRGSLGQHF. The CDR3 DNA reads TGTGCCAGCGCCGGAAGGGGCTCCTTAGGGCAGCATTTT. V and J are TRBV6-6 and TRBJ1-5; possible D gene TRBD1, 5 bases. With 8 bases removed from V and 13 bases from J, the gap between germline ends came to 21 bases. The CDR3 has 13 amino acids. Germline CDR1 reads MNHNY; CDR2 reads SVGAGI (reference sequence).

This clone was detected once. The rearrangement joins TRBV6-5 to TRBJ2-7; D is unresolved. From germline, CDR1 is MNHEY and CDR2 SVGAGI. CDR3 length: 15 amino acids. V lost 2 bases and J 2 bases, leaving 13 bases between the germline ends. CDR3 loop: CASSYGQETPYEQYF. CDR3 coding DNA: TGTGCCAGCAGTTACGGCCAGGAGACCCCCTACGAGCAGTACTTC.